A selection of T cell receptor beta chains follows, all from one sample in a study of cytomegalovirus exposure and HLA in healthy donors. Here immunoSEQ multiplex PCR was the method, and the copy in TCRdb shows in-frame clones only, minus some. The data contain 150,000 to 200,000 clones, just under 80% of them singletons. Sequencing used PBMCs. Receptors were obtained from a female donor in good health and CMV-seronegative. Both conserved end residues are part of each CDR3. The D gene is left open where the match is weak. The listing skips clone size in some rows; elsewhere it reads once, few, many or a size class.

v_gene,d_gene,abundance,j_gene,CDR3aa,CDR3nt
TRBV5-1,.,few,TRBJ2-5,CASSLAGGGPGQETQYF,TGCGCCAGCAGCTTGGCGGGCGGGGGCCCCGGACAAGAGACCCAGTACTTC
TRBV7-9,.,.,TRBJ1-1,CSSSRVNTEAFF,TGTTCCAGCAGCCGGGTGAACACTGAAGCTTTCTTT
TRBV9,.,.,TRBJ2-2,CASSPTQDRYTGELFF,TGTGCCAGCAGCCCCACTCAGGATAGGTACACCGGGGAGCTGTTTTTT
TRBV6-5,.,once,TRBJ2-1,CASSYSLGENEQFF,TGTGCCAGCAGTTACTCGCTAGGCGAAAATGAGCAGTTCTTC
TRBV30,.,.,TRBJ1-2,CAWGLGGYTF,TGTGCCTGGGGACTGGGTGGCTACACCTTC
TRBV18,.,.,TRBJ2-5,CASLQGYQETQYF,TGTGCCAGCCTACAGGGTTACCAAGAGACCCAGTACTTC
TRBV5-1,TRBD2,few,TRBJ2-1,CASSFVSGGSSYNEQFF,TGCGCCAGCAGCTTCGTTAGCGGGGGGTCCTCCTACAATGAGCAGTTCTTC
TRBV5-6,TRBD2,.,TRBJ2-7,CASFWISGSSYEQYF,TGTGCCAGCTTCTGGATTAGCGGGAGCTCCTACGAGCAGTACTTC
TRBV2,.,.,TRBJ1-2,CASSEEGGNYGYTF,TGTGCCAGCAGTGAAGAAGGGGGTAACTATGGCTACACCTTC
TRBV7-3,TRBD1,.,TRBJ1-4,CASSHTGQHTTNEKLFF,TGTGCCAGCAGTCATACGGGACAGCACACAACTAATGAAAAACTGTTTTTT
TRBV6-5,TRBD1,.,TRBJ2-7,CASSYSPDRPSYEQYF,TGTGCCAGCAGTTACTCGCCGGACAGGCCCTCCTACGAGCAGTACTTC
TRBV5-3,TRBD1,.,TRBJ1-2,CARSLPGTGHPYGYGYTF,TGTGCCAGAAGCTTGCCGGGGACAGGGCATCCGTATGGCTATGGCTACACCTTC
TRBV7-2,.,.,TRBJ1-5,CASSLGTYGNQPQHF,TGTGCCAGCAGCTTAGGGACATACGGCAATCAGCCCCAGCATTTT
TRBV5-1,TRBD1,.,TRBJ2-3,CASMVQGALTDTQYF,TGCGCCAGCATGGTACAGGGGGCACTCACAGATACGCAGTATTTT